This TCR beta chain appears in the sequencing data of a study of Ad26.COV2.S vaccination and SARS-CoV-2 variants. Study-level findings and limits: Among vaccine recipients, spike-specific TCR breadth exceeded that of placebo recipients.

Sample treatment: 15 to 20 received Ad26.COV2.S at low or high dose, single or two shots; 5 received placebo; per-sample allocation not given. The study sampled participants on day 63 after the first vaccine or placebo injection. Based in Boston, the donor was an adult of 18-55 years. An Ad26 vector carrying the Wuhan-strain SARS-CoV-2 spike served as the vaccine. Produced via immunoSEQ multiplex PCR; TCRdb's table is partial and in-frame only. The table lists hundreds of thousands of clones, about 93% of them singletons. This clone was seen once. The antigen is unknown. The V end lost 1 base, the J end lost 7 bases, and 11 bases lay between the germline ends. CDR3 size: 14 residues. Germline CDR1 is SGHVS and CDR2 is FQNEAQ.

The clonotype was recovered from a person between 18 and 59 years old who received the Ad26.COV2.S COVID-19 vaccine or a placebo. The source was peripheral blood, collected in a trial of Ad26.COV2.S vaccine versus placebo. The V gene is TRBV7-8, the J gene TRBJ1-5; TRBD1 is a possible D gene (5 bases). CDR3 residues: CASSLVSGPQPQHF. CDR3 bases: TGTGCCAGCAGCTTAGTATCAGGGCCCCAGCCCCAGCATTTT.